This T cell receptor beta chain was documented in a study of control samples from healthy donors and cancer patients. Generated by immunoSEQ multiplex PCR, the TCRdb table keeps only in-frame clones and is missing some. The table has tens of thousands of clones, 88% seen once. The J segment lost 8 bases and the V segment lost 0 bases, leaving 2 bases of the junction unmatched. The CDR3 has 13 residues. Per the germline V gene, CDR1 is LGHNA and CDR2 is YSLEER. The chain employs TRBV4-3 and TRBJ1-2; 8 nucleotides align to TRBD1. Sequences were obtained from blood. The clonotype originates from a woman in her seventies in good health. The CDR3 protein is CASSQDDRGGYTF. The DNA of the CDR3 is TGCGCCAGCAGCCAAGACGACAGGGGCGGCTACACCTTC.